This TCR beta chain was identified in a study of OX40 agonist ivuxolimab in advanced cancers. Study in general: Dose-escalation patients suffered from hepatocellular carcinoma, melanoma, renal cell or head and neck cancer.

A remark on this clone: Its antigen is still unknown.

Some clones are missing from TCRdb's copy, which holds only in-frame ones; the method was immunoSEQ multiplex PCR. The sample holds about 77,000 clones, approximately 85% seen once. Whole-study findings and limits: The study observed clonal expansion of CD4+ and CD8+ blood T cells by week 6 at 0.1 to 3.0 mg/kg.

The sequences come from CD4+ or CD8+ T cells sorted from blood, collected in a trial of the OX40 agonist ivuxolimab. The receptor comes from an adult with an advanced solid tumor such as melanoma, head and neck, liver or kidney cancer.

The CDR3 sequence: CASSFDSLIYEQYF. The CDR3 DNA follows: TGTGCCAGCAGTTTTGACAGTTTAATCTACGAGCAGTACTTC. V gene TRBV27 combines with J gene TRBJ2-7; the D gene is possibly TRBD1 (5 bases). V was shortened by 3 bases and J by 3 bases, with 12 bases between the two germline ends. This CDR3 contains 14 residues. Germline V lookup: CDR1 MNHEY, CDR2 SMNVEV (reference sequence).